This T cell receptor (beta chain) is from a study of T cell repertoires and HLA-DP antigens. Study as a whole: A couple of male donors and one female donor spanned ages 18-to-29 through 60-to-69. Study-level findings and limits: Against both alloantigens, CD137+ clonality was similar, roughly 0.38.

Germline-derived CDR1 and CDR2 are LGHNT and FRNRAP. This CDR3 comprises 13 residues. V gave up 6 bases and J gave up 0 bases, with 6 bases separating them. Primers targeted 54 TRBV and 13 TRBJ segments. The repertoire was sequenced with immunoSEQ multiplex PCR; TCRdb's copy has only in-frame clones and lacks some. In the table there are 85,000 to 90,000 clones, approximately 86% of which are singletons. About this clone: The target antigen is unknown.

Untouched CD4+ T cells were isolated by negative selection, averaging about 98% purity. The sample taken for sequencing was CD4+ T cells from PBMCs. The chain recombines TRBV12-5 with TRBJ1-3; unclear D gene. This sequence originates from a man in his forties or fifties in good health and CMV-seronegative. The CDR3 sequence is CASGIYSGNTIYF. CDR3 DNA: TGTGCTAGTGGCATATACTCTGGAAACACCATATATTTT.